This TCR beta chain is from a study of T cells after yellow fever vaccination. Making TCR cDNA involved 5'RACE template switching, which added UMIs and a universal primer site. TCRdb re-derived calls from the 5' RACE reads in MiXCR, one entry per CDR3 protein. The table has some 350,000 distinct CDR3 sequences, 6.2% seen once. CDR3 size: 13 residues. V was clipped by 2 bases and J by 1 base, with 5 bases between them. This clonotype was seen repeatedly, ten times or more. This material consisted of PBMCs, taken 5 days after the yellow fever booster vaccination. The receptor was isolated from a man aged 30 to 45 who received the YFV17D yellow fever vaccine. The chain carries TRBV12-3 or TRBV12-4 and TRBJ1-1, with D unclear. Here the CDR3 reads CASSLRSNTEAFF. DNA of the CDR3: TGTGCCAGCAGTTTAAGATCGAACACTGAAGCTTTCTTT.